The TCR beta chain described here comes from a study of blood T cells in healthy people across ages. The second PCR ran about 6 to 11 cycles with a sample-barcoded 5' primer and J-beta primers. Tagging of each cDNA molecule was performed by a template-switch adaptor with 12 random nucleotides. TCRdb reprocessed the 5' RACE reads with MiXCR, giving one entry per CDR3 protein. The sample contains about a million distinct CDR3 sequences, roughly two fifths of which appear only once. This clonotype came up a few times. This receptor was taken from a man aged 18 to 30 in good health. The sequenced sample consisted of blood.

CDR3 nucleotides: TGTGCCAGCAGGCCAGGGGCCGCAGTAAGCAATCAGCCCCAGCATTTT. Protein: CASRPGAAVSNQPQHF. This chain connects TRBV27 to TRBJ1-5; D is perhaps TRBD1 (6 bases). The CDR3 extends over 16 amino acids. V lost 6 bases, J lost 1 base, and 16 bases lay in between. CDR1 is MNHEY, CDR2 SMNVEV, per germline (reference sequence).